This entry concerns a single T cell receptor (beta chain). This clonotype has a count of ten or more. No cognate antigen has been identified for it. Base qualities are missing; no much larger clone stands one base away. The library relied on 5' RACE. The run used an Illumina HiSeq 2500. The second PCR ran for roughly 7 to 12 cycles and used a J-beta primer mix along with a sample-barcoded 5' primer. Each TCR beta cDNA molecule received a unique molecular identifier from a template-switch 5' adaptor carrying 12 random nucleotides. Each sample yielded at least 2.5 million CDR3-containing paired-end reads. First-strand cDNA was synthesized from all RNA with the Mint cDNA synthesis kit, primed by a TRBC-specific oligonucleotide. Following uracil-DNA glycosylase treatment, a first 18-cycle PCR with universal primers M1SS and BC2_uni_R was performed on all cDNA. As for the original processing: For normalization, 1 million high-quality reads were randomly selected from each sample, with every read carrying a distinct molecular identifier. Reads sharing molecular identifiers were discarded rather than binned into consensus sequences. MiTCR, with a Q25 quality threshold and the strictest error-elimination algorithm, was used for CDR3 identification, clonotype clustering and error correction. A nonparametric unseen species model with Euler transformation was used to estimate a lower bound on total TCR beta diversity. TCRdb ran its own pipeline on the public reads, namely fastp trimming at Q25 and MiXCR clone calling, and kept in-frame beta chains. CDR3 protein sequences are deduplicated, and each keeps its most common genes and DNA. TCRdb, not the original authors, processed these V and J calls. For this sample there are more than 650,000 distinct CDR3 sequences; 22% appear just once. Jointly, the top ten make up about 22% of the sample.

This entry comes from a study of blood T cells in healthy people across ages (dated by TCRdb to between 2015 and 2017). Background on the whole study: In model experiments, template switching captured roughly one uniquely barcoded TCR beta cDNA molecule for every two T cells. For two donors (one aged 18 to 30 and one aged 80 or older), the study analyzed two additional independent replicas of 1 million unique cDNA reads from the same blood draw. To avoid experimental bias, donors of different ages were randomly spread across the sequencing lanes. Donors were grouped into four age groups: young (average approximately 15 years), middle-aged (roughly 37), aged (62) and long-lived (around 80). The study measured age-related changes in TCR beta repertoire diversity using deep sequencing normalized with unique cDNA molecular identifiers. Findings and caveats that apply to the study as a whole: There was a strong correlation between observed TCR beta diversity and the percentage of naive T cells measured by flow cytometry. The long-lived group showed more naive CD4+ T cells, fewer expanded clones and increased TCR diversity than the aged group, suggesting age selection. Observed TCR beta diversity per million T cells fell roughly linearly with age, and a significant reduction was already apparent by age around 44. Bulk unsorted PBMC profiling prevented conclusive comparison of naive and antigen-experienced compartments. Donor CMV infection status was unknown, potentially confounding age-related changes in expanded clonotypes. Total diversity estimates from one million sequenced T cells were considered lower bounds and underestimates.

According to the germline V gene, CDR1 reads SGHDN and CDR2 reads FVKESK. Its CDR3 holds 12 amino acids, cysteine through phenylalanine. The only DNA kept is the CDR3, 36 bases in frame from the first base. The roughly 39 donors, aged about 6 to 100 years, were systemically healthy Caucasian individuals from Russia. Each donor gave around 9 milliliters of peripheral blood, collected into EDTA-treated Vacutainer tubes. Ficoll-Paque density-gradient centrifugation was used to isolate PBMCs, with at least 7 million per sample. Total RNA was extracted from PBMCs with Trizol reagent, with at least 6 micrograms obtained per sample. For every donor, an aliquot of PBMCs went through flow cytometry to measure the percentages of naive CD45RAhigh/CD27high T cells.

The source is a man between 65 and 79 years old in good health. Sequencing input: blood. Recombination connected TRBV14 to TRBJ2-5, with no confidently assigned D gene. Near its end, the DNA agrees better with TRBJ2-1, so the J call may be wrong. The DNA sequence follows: TGTGCCAGCAGCCAAGCAGGAAATGAGCAGTTCTTC. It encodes CASSQAGNEQFF.